This is a list of T cell receptor beta chains from one sample in a study of read filtering for tumor transcriptome and immune sequencing. TCRdb processed the reads anew with MiXCR; each CDR3 protein has one entry. This table holds nearly 60,000 distinct CDR3 sequences, 9% to 15% found once. The sequenced material came from a population of CD138-negative cells sorted from bone marrow. All receptors come from a donor aged 40 or older with multiple myeloma. Both conserved end residues are part of each CDR3. The order of the fields is V gene, J gene, D gene, clone size, CDR3 protein, CDR3 DNA. D genes are given only for firm matches. Not all rows give a size; the values are once, few, many and, for expanded clones, a class.

v_call: TRBV19; j_call: TRBJ1-5; d_call: .; clone_size: many; cdr3_aa: CASSAPTARGNQPQHF; cdr3_nt: TGTGCCAGTAGTGCACCGACAGCCCGGGGCAATCAGCCCCAGCATTTT
v_call: TRBV12-3/TRBV12-4; j_call: TRBJ2-7; d_call: .; clone_size: many; cdr3_aa: CASSVAGVGYEQYF; cdr3_nt: TGTGCCAGCAGCGTTGCAGGCGTGGGCTACGAGCAGTACTTC
v_call: TRBV7-9; j_call: TRBJ2-1; d_call: TRBD1; clone_size: many; cdr3_aa: CASSSGQGAEQFF; cdr3_nt: TGTGCCAGCAGCTCGGGACAGGGTGCTGAGCAGTTCTTC
v_call: TRBV5-1; j_call: TRBJ2-7; d_call: .; clone_size: many; cdr3_aa: CASSSGAEGYEQYF; cdr3_nt: TGCGCCAGCAGCTCTGGGGCAGAGGGCTACGAGCAGTACTTC
v_call: TRBV28; j_call: TRBJ2-7; d_call: .; clone_size: many; cdr3_aa: CASSPNWEQYF; cdr3_nt: TGTGCCAGCAGTCCCAATTGGGAGCAGTACTTC
v_call: TRBV4-1; j_call: TRBJ2-7; d_call: TRBD1; clone_size: .; cdr3_aa: CASSRDRGDEQYF; cdr3_nt: TGCGCCAGCAGCCGTGACAGGGGTGACGAGCAGTACTTC
v_call: TRBV12-3/TRBV12-4; j_call: TRBJ2-1; d_call: TRBD2; clone_size: many; cdr3_aa: CASSPGVGGGVYNEQFF; cdr3_nt: TGTGCCAGCAGCCCGGGGGTGGGGGGGGGGGTCTACAATGAGCAGTTCTTC
v_call: TRBV5-1; j_call: TRBJ1-6; d_call: .; clone_size: many; cdr3_aa: CASSLEGEPLHF; cdr3_nt: TGCGCCAGCAGCTTGGAGGGGGAGCCCCTCCACTTT
v_call: TRBV5-6; j_call: TRBJ1-5; d_call: .; clone_size: many; cdr3_aa: CASSLARGGFRNQPQHF; cdr3_nt: TGTGCCAGCAGCTTGGCCCGGGGGGGGTTTCGCAATCAGCCCCAGCATTTT
v_call: TRBV2; j_call: TRBJ1-5; d_call: .; clone_size: many; cdr3_aa: CASSILAGGNQPQHF; cdr3_nt: TGTGCCAGCAGCATCTTGGCTGGGGGCAATCAGCCCCAGCATTTT
v_call: TRBV6-5; j_call: TRBJ1-5; d_call: .; clone_size: once; cdr3_aa: CASSWDRKANQPQHF; cdr3_nt: TGTGCCAGCAGTTGGGACCGCAAGGCTAATCAGCCCCAGCATTTT
v_call: TRBV7-2; j_call: TRBJ2-7; d_call: .; clone_size: many; cdr3_aa: CASSLEASVYEQYF; cdr3_nt: TGTGCCAGCAGCTTAGAGGCTAGCGTGTACGAGCAGTACTTC
v_call: TRBV7-9; j_call: TRBJ2-3; d_call: TRBD2; clone_size: many; cdr3_aa: CASSPIAGLTDTQYF; cdr3_nt: TGTGCCAGCAGCCCCATAGCGGGACTTACAGATACGCAGTATTTT
v_call: TRBV6-1; j_call: TRBJ2-5; d_call: TRBD2; clone_size: many; cdr3_aa: CASSQTSGGGETQYF; cdr3_nt: TGTGCCAGCAGTCAGACTAGCGGGGGCGGAGAGACCCAGTACTTC
v_call: TRBV9; j_call: TRBJ2-3; d_call: TRBD2; clone_size: many; cdr3_aa: CASSTPGLGWTSTDTQYF; cdr3_nt: TGTGCCAGCAGCACGCCGGGACTAGGTTGGACTAGCACAGATACGCAGTATTTT